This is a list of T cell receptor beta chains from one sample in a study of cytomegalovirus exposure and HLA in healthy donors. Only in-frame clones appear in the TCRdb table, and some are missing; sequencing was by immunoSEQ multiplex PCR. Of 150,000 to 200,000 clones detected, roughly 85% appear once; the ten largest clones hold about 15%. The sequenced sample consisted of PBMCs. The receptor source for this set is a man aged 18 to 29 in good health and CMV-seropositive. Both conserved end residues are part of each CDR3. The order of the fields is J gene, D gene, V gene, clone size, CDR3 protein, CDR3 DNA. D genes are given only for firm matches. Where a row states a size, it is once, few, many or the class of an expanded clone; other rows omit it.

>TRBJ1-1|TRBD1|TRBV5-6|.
CASSSITTGEGTEAFF
TGTGCCAGCAGCTCAATAACGACAGGGGAGGGAACTGAAGCTTTCTTT
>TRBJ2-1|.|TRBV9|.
CASSVEQGTYNEQFF
TGTGCCAGCAGCGTAGAACAGGGAACCTACAATGAGCAGTTCTTC
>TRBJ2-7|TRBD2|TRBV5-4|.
CASSLGIRSGVGRDEQYF
TGTGCCAGCAGCTTGGGGATCCGGAGCGGGGTGGGGCGGGACGAGCAGTACTTC
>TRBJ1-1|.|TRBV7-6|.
CASSPPGMRNTEAFF
TGTGCCAGCAGCCCTCCAGGGATGCGGAACACTGAAGCTTTCTTT
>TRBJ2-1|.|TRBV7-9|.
CASSLAPGRGNYNEQFF
TGTGCCAGCAGCCTCGCCCCGGGGAGGGGGAACTACAATGAGCAGTTCTTC
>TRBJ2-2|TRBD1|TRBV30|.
CAWKGQSGGELFF
TGTGCCTGGAAGGGACAGTCTGGCGGGGAGCTGTTTTTT
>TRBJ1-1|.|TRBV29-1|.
CSAQRGLSNTEAFF
TGCAGCGCACAGCGAGGGCTTTCGAACACTGAAGCTTTCTTT
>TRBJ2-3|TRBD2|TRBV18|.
CASSPPLGLAGGKTDTQYF
TGTGCCAGCTCACCACCGCTGGGACTAGCGGGAGGGAAGACAGATACGCAGTATTTT
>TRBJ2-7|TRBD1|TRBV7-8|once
CASSLASSGTGIGQYF
TGTGCCAGCAGCTTAGCCAGTTCCGGGACAGGCATCGGGCAGTACTTC
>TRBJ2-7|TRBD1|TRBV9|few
CASSVGDRPYEQYF
TGTGCCAGCAGCGTAGGGGACAGACCCTACGAGCAGTACTTC
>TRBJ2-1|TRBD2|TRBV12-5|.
CASGPSGGSEQFF
TGTGCTAGTGGTCCTAGCGGGGGGAGTGAGCAGTTCTTC
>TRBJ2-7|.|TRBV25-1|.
CASSQGFEQYF
TGTGCCAGCAGTCAGGGGTTCGAGCAGTACTTC
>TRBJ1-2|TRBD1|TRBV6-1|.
CASSERGDRGYGYTF
TGTGCCAGCAGTGAAAGGGGGGACAGGGGATATGGCTACACCTTC
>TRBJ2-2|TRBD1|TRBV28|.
CASSWGQGRTGELFF
TGTGCCAGCAGTTGGGGACAGGGTCGCACCGGGGAGCTGTTTTTT
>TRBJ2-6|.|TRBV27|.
CASSPQQGTGANVLTF
TGTGCCAGCAGTCCACAACAGGGAACCGGGGCCAACGTCCTGACTTTC
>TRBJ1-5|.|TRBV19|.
CASSPGGNQPQHF
TGTGCCAGTAGCCCGGGGGGCAATCAGCCCCAGCATTTT
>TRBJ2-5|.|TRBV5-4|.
CASSASRETQYF
TGTGCCAGCAGCGCTTCCCGGGAGACCCAGTACTTC
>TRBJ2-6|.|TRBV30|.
CAWSAYRAGANVLTF
TGTGCCTGGAGTGCTTACAGGGCTGGGGCCAACGTCCTGACTTTC
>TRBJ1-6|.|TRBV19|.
CASSPRRGALNSPLHF
TGTGCCAGTAGCCCCCGGCGGGGGGCGCTTAATTCACCCCTCCACTTT
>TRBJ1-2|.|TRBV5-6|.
CASSRGVDNHNYGYTF
TGTGCCAGCAGCCGTGGTGTGGACAACCATAACTATGGCTACACCTTC
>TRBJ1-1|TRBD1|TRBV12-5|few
CASGLEGARTEAFF
TGTGCTAGTGGTTTGGAGGGGGCTCGGACTGAAGCTTTCTTT
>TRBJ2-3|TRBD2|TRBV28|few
CASNLIAGGRESSTDTQYF
TGTGCCAGCAACCTAATAGCGGGAGGGCGAGAGTCTAGCACAGATACGCAGTATTTT
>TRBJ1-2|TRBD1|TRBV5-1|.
CASSLQGDGYTF
TGCGCCAGCAGCTTACAGGGGGATGGCTACACCTTC
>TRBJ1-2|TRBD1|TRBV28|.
CASSLLAGTGTIYGYTF
TGTGCCAGCAGTCTATTGGCCGGGACAGGAACCATCTATGGCTACACCTTC
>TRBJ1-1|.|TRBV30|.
CAWSVGQGFTEAFF
TGTGCCTGGAGTGTAGGGCAGGGGTTCACTGAAGCTTTCTTT
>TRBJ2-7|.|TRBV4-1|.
CASRQGYEYEQYF
TGCGCCAGCAGACAGGGCTATGAATACGAGCAGTACTTC
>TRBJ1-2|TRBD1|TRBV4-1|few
CASSQDMGTGGASGYTF
TGCGCCAGCAGCCAAGATATGGGGACAGGGGGGGCCTCGGGCTACACCTTC
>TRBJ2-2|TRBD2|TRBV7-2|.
CASSPWTSENTGELFF
TGTGCCAGCAGCCCGTGGACTAGTGAGAACACCGGGGAGCTGTTTTTT
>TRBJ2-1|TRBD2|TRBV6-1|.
CASSSGSSYNEQFF
TGTGCCAGCAGTAGCGGGAGTTCCTACAATGAGCAGTTCTTC
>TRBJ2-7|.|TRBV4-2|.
CASSQEQAAYEQYF
TGTGCCAGCAGCCAAGAGCAGGCAGCCTACGAGCAGTACTTC
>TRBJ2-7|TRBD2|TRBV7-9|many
CASSSGTSGYEQYF
TGTGCCAGCAGCTCCGGGACTAGCGGCTACGAGCAGTACTTC
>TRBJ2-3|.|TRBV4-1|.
CASSQARHTDTQYF
TGCGCCAGCAGCCAAGCACGACACACAGATACGCAGTATTTT
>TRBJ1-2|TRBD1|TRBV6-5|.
CASSPGTGTNYGYTF
TGTGCCAGCAGCCCAGGGACAGGGACTAACTATGGCTACACCTTC
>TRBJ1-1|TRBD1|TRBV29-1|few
CSVNRGSETEAFF
TGCAGCGTTAACAGGGGGAGCGAGACTGAAGCTTTCTTT
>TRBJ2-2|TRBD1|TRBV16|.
CASSLQGAYTGELFF
TGTGCCAGCAGCCTGCAGGGGGCCTACACCGGGGAGCTGTTTTTT